One sample yielded the 4 T cell receptor beta chains listed below, sequenced in a study of cytomegalovirus exposure and HLA in healthy donors (dated by TCRdb to the late 2010s). Library preparation used the immunoSEQ multiplex PCR assay. For the multiplex PCR, a mixture combining 60 forward primers for TCR Vbeta segments and 13 reverse primers for TCR Jbeta segments was used. TCRdb mirrors the immuneACCESS table, restricted to in-frame sequences. Some clones are absent from its copies; in checked studies, under half trace to an unresolved V gene, and the reason for the others is unknown. This sample is represented by over 85,000 clones; 60% to 75% of them were singletons. The biggest ten clones account for 1.2% of the sample. The source material was PBMCs. These receptors all come from a female donor in good health and CMV-seronegative.

Remarks on this clone: This CDR3 is also generated by other DNA sequences in the sample. The chain couples TRBV5-1 to TRBJ1-5; D is unresolved. The germline V gene encodes CDR1 SGHRS and CDR2 YFSETQ. CDR3 size: 13 residues. Trimming took off 0 bases at V and 5 bases at J, with 6 bases between the two ends. CDR3: CASSLGGDQPQHF. The DNA for the CDR3 is TGCGCCAGCAGCTTGGGCGGGGATCAGCCCCAGCATTTT.

This clone was seen more than once but under ten times. The genes are TRBV15 and TRBJ2-5; the match to TRBD1 covers 9 bases. V was clipped by 5 bases and J by 5 bases; unmatched bases: 9. Germline-derived CDR1 and CDR2 are LNHNV and YYDKDF (reference sequence). The CDR3 is made up of 15 amino acids. The CDR3 region has the DNA TGTGCCACCAGCGGGGGACAGGGACCTGGGGAGACCCAGTACTTC. Protein product: CATSGGQGPGETQYF.

In its sample, this clone was seen a few times. The rearrangement links TRBV5-6 to TRBJ1-1, with a tentative D call TRBD1 (5 bases). The CDR3 contains 13 residues. V was pared by 0 bases and J by 3 bases, with 6 bases between. Germline-derived CDR1 and CDR2 are SGHDT and YYEEEE. In nucleotides, the CDR3 is TGTGCCAGCAGCTTGGGGGGGGACACTGAAGCTTTCTTT. It yields the protein CASSLGGDTEAFF.

This sequence joins TRBV27 and TRBJ2-1; 10 bases are a match to TRBD2. V lost 7 bases, J lost 3 bases, and 6 bases stayed unmatched. CDR1 and CDR2 from the germline V gene are MNHEY and SMNVEV (reference sequence). The CDR3 loop spans 15 amino acids. CDR3 DNA: TGTGCCAGCAACCCTAGCGGGAGCCTCTACAATGAGCAGTTCTTC. The encoded protein is CASNPSGSLYNEQFF.